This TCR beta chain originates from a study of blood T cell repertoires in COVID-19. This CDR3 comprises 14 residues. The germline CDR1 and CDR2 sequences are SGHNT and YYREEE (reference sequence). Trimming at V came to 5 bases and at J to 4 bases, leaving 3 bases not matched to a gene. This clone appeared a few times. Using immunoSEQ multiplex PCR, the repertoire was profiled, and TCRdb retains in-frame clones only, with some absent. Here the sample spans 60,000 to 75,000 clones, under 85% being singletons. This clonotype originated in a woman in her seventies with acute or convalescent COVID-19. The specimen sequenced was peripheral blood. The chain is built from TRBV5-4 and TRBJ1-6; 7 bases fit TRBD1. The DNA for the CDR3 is TGTGCCAGCAGACCAGGGGGGTATAATTCACCCCTCCACTTT. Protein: CASRPGGYNSPLHF. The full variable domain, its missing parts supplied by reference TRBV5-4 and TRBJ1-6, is ETGVTQSPTHLIKTRGQQVTLRCSSQSGHNTVSWYQQALGQGPQFIFQYYREEENGRGNFPPRFSGLQFPNYSSELNVNALELDDSALYLCASRPGGYNSPLHFGNGTRLTVT.